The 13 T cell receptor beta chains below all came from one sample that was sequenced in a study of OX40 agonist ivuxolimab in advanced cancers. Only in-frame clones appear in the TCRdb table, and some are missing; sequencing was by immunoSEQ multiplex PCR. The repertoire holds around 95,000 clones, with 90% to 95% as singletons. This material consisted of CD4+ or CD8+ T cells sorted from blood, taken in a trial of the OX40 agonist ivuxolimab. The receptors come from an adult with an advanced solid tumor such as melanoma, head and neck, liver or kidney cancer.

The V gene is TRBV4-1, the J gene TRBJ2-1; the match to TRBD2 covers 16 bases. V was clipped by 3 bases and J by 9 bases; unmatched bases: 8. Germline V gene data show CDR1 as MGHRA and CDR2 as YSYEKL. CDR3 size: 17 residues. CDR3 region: CASSQGGGTSGRVEQFF. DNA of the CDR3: TGCGCCAGCAGCCAGGGGGGTGGGACTAGCGGGAGGGTTGAGCAGTTCTTC.

The CDR3 sequence: CASSPGRRNTEAFF. The DNA for the CDR3 is TGCGCCAGCAGCCCTGGACGGAGAAACACTGAAGCTTTCTTT. The chain uses TRBV4-3 and TRBJ1-1; D is unresolved. Trimming shortened V by 4 bases and J by 2 bases, and 11 bases separated the two germline ends. The CDR3 sequence is 14 residues long. Germline V CDR1 and CDR2: LGHNA, YSLEER.

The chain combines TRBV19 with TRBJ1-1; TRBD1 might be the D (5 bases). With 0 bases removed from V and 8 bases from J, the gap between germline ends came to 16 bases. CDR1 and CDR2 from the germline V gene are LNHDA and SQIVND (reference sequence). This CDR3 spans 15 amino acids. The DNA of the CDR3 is TGTGCCAGTAGTATAGATCCGGGGAGTAGGGGAGAAGCTTTCTTT. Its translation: CASSIDPGSRGEAFF.

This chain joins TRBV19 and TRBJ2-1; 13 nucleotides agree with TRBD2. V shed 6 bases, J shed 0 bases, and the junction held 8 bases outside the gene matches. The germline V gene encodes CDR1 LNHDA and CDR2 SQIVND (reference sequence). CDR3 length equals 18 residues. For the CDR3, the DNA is TGTGCCAGTAGACGACTAGCGGGGGGTCTTACCTCCTACAATGAGCAGTTCTTC. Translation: CASRRLAGGLTSYNEQFF.

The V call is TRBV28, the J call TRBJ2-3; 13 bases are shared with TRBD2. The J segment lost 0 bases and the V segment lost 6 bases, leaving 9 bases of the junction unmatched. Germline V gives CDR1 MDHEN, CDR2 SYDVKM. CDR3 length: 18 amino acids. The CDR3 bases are TGTGCCAGCAGCCCCGGACTAGCGGGAGCGGGTAGCACAGATACGCAGTATTTT. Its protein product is CASSPGLAGAGSTDTQYF.

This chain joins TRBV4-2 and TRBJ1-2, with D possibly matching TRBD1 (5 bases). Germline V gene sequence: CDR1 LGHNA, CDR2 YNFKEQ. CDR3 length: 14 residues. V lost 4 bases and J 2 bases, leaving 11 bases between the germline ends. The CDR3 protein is CASSLDSVNYGYTF. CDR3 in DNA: TGTGCCAGCAGCCTAGACAGCGTGAACTATGGCTACACCTTC.

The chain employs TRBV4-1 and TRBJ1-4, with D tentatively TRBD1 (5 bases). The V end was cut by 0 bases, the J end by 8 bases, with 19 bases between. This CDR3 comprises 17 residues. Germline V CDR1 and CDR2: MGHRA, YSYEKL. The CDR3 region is CASSQDRGAGESEKLFF. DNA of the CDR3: TGCGCCAGCAGCCAAGATAGGGGAGCCGGAGAGTCGGAAAAACTGTTTTTT.

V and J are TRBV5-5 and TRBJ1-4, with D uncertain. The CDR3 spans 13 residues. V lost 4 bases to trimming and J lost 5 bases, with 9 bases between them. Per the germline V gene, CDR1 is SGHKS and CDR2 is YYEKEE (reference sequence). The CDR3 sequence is CASSGSENEKLFF. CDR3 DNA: TGTGCCAGCAGCGGATCGGAGAATGAAAAACTGTTTTTT.

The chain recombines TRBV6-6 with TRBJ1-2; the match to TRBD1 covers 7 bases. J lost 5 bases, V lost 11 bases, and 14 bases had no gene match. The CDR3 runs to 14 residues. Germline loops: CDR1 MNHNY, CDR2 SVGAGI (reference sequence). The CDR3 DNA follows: TGTGCCGCCGCCCGGAGACAGGGTGTTTATGGCTACACCTTC. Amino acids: CAAARRQGVYGYTF.

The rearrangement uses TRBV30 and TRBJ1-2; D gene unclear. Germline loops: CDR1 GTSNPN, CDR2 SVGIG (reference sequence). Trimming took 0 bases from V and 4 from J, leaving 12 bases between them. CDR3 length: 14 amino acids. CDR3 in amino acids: CAWSVQGRSYGYTF. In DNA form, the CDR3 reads TGTGCCTGGAGTGTACAAGGGCGGTCCTATGGCTACACCTTC.

The CDR3, as DNA: TGTGCCAGCTCGCTCAATTACGGAGGAAACACCATATATTTT. Its translation: CASSLNYGGNTIYF. V gene TRBV18 combines with J gene TRBJ1-3; D unclear. Germline CDR1 KGHSH, CDR2 LQKENI. The CDR3 totals 14 residues. Trimming took off 6 bases at V and 4 bases at J, with 13 bases between the two ends.

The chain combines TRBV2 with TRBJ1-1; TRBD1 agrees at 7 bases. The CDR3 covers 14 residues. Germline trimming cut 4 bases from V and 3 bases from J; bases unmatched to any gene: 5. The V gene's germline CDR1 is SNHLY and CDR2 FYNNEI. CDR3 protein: CASSGARGDTEAFF. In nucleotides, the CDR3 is TGTGCCAGCAGTGGGGCCAGGGGGGACACTGAAGCTTTCTTT.

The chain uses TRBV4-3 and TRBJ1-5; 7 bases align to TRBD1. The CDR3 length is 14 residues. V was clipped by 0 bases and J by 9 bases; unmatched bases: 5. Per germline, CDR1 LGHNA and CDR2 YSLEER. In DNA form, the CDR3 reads TGCGCCAGCAGCCAAGAAAGGGGGCGCGGGCCCCAGCATTTT. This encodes CASSQERGRGPQHF.